A single sample is the source of the 4 T cell receptor beta chains below, sequenced in a study of T-cell memory formation after mild COVID-19. TCRdb reprocessed the 5' RACE reads via MiXCR and lists one record per CDR3 protein. This sample has approximately 150,000 distinct CDR3 sequences, with about 6.1% found just once. Sequences were obtained from PBMCs or a T cell subset sorted from them (not recorded which). The receptors stem from an adult woman who had mild COVID-19 (a few samples of this study predate the infection). Cell type and time point are not known.

The table lists this clonotype with a few counts. V and J are TRBV7-2 and TRBJ1-6; D is perhaps TRBD1 (6 bases). The CDR3 loop spans 15 amino acids. Germline lookup yields CDR1 SGHTA and CDR2 FQGNSA. V was shortened by 4 bases and J by 9 bases, with 16 bases between the two germline ends. The CDR3 spells CASSSGGGVGSPLHF. CDR3 sequence (DNA): TGTGCCAGCAGCTCGGGGGGGGGCGTGGGTTCACCCCTCCACTTT.

The chain combines TRBV25-1 with TRBJ1-6; D is unclear. V was pared by 7 bases and J by 5 bases, with 21 bases between. The CDR3 consists of 17 residues. From germline, CDR1 is MGHDK and CDR2 SYGVNS. CDR3 coding DNA: TGTGCCAGCACCCCGGCCCCGGGAAGTCGGAATAATTCACCCCTCCACTTT. Amino acids: CASTPAPGSRNNSPLHF.

Ten or more counts support this clonotype. This chain joins TRBV4-3 and TRBJ1-2; maybe TRBD1 (5 bases). The CDR3 contains 15 residues. Deletions cut 5 bases from V and 0 bases from J, with 13 bases between. Germline V gives CDR1 LGHNA, CDR2 YSLEER. For the CDR3, the DNA is TGCGCCAGCAGCTTTACGGGACGAACTAACTATGGCTACACCTTC. This encodes CASSFTGRTNYGYTF.

This clonotype was counted between two and nine times. The chain has TRBV7-3 and TRBJ2-5; 10 positions agree with TRBD2. This CDR3 contains 15 residues. J lost 4 bases, V lost 0 bases, and 2 bases had no gene match. Germline V gene sequence: CDR1 SGHTA, CDR2 FQGTGA. CDR3 bases: TGTGCCAGCAGCTTAACAGCGGGGGGGCTAGAGACCCAGTACTTC. Its protein is CASSLTAGGLETQYF.